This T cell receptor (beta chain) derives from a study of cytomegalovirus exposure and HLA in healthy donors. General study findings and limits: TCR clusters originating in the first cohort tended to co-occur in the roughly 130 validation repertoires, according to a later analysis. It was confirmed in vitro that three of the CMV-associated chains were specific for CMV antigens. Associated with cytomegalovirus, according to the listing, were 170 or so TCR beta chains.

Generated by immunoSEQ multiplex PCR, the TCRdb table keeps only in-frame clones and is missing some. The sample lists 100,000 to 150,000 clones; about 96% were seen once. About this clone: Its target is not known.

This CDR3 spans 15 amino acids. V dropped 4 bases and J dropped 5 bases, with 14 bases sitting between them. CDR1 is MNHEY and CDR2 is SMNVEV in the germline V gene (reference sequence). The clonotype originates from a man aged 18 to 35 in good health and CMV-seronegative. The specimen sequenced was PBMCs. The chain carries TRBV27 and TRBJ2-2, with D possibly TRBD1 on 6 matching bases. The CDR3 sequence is CASSSQGSETGELFF. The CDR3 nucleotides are TGTGCCAGCAGTTCACAGGGCTCGGAGACCGGGGAGCTGTTTTTT.